This T cell receptor beta chain was identified during a study of shared clonotypes between healthy human individuals. Whole-study context: Donors had three CD4 naive, three CD4 memory, two CD8 naive and one CD8 memory plate apiece.

Every donor, a Caucasian adult, lived in Nashville, Tennessee. Sequencing was performed with immunoSEQ multiplex PCR; in TCRdb, only in-frame clones are kept and a portion is missing. The profile shows some 1.1 million clones, approximately 80% of them singletons. Study-wide points: On the whole, naive subsets had larger estimated richness than memory subsets had.

A word on this clone: Its target is unknown.

The receptor's source is a man younger than 35 in good health. Some clones in this sample may be carry-over from other donors' samples. What was sequenced was memory CD4+ T cells from PBMCs. Subset specified: CD45RA-negative fraction.

The CDR3 is CASSLGTGLGYGYTF. The CDR3 DNA reads as TGCGCCAGCAGCTTAGGGACAGGCCTAGGATATGGCTACACCTTC. The chain employs TRBV5-1 and TRBJ1-2; 8 nucleotides align to TRBD1. Germline CDR1 SGHRS, CDR2 YFSETQ. Trimming removed 2 bases from V and 5 bases from J; junction bases left unmatched: 8. The CDR3 is made up of 15 amino acids.